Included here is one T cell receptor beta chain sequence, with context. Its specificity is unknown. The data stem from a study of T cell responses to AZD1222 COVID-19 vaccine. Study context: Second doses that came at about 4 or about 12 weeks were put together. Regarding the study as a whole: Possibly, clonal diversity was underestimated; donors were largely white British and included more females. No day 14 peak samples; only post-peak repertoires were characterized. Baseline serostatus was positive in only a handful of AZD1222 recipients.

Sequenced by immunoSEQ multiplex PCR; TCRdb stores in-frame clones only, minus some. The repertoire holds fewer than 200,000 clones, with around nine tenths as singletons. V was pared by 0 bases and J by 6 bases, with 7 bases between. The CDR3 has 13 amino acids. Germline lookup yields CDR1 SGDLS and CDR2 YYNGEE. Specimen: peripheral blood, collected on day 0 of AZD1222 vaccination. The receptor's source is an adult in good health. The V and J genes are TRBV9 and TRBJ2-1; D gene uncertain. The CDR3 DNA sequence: TGTGCCAGCAGCGTAGTACCGGTCAATGAGCAGTTCTTC. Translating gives CASSVVPVNEQFF.